This entry is about one T cell receptor beta chain. Its antigen is as yet unknown. These data are taken from a study of blood T cells in healthy people across ages. The use of a sample-barcoded 5' primer and a J-beta primer mix characterized a second PCR of 7 to 11 cycles. TCRdb ran MiXCR on the 5' RACE reads and lists one entry per CDR3 protein. Here the sample spans about 670,000 distinct CDR3 sequences, over 40% being singletons. This CDR3 has 18 amino acids. The germline V gene has CDR1 SGHTA and CDR2 FQGTGA. V lost 3 bases, J lost 8 bases, and 27 bases lay in between. Study-wide results and caveats: Both naive CD4+ cell counts and diversity were greater in long-lived donors than in aged donors. Leaving the PBMCs unsorted stopped any conclusive comparison of naive versus antigen-experienced cells. Changes seen in expanded clonotypes were possibly confounded by donor CMV status left unknown.

Caucasian, healthy and from Russia, the donors were aged between 6 and 90. The source is a woman aged 80 or over in good health. Sequenced sample: blood. The gene calls are TRBV7-3 and TRBJ2-3; possibly TRBD1 or TRBD2 for D (5 bases each). CDR3 protein: CASSFIPFDIISGGTQYF. CDR3 DNA sequence: TGTGCCAGCAGCTTTATCCCCTTCGACATAATCTCTGGGGGTACGCAGTATTTT.